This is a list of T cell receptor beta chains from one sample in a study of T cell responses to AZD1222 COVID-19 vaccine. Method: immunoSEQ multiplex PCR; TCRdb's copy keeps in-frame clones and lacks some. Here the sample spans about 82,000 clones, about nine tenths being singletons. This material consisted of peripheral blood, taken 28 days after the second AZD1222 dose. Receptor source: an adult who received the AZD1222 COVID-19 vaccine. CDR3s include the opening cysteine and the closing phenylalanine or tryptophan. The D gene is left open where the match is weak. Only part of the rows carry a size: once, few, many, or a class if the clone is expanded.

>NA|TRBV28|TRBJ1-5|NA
TGTGCCAGCAGCACCGACAAACGGGGTCGACTTAGCAATCAGCCCCAGCATTTT
CASSTDKRGRLSNQPQHF
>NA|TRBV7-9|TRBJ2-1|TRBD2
TGTGCCAGCAGCCCAACAGAACCAGCGGGGGGCCTATACAATGAGCAGTTCTTC
CASSPTEPAGGLYNEQFF
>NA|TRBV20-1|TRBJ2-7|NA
TGCAGTGCTAGTGCAGGATCCTCCTACGAGCAGTACTTC
CSASAGSSYEQYF
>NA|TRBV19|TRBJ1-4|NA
TGTGCCAGTAGAAATCTAATGGGTGGGGCAAAACTGTTTTTT
CASRNLMGGAKLFF
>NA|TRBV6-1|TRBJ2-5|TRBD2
TGTGCCAGCAGTGACGGACTAGCGGGGGGCCAAGAGACCCAGTACTTC
CASSDGLAGGQETQYF
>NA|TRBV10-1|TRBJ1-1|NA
TGCGCCAGCAGTGGCGCGGCAGGCTTCATGAACACTGAAGCTTTCTTT
CASSGAAGFMNTEAFF
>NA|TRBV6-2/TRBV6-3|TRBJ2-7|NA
TGTGCCAGCAGTTACCCGTCGGGGGAGGAGCAGTACTTC
CASSYPSGEEQYF
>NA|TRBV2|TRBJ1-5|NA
TGTGCCAGCAGCGATTACAGGGTAGACCAGCCCCAGCATTTT
CASSDYRVDQPQHF
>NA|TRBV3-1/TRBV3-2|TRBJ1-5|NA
TGTGCCAGCAGCCACGAAGGGGATCAGCCCCAGCATTTT
CASSHEGDQPQHF
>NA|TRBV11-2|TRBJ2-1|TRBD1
TGTGCCAGCAGCCCGCGGACAGGGGGCCATGAGCAGTTCTTC
CASSPRTGGHEQFF
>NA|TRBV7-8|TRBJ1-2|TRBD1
TGTGCCAGCAGCCCGGACAGGGGGCGAGGCTACACCTTC
CASSPDRGRGYTF
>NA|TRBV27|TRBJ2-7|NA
TGTGCCAGCAGCCGGGACCGCAACTCCTACGAGCAGTACTTC
CASSRDRNSYEQYF
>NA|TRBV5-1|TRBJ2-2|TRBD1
TGCGCCAGCAGCCTGACAGGGATCACCGGGGAGCTGTTTTTT
CASSLTGITGELFF
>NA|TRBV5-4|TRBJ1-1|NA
TGTGCCAGCAGCCAATTTGCGGGGAACACTGAAGCTTTCTTT
CASSQFAGNTEAFF
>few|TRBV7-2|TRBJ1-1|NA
TGTGCCAGCAGAACCTTCCGGGGCACTGAAGCTTTCTTT
CASRTFRGTEAFF
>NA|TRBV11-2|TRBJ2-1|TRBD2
TGTGCCAGCAGCTTCAGCCCCGGGACTAGCTTATTCAATGAGCAGTTCTTC
CASSFSPGTSLFNEQFF
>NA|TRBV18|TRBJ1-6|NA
TGTGCCAGCTCCCAGAAGGCAGGGGCGAGCTCCTATAATTCACCCCTCCACTTT
CASSQKAGASSYNSPLHF
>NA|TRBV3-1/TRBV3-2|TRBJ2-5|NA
TGTGCCAGCTCCTCCGGCCTTCAAGAGACCCAGTACTTC
CASSSGLQETQYF
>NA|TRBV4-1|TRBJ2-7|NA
TGCGCCAGCAGCCAAGCTCCAGGCTCCTACGAGCAGTACTTC
CASSQAPGSYEQYF
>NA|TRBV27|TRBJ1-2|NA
TGTGCCAGCAGTTTAAAGGGCCCCAACTATGGCTACACCTTC
CASSLKGPNYGYTF
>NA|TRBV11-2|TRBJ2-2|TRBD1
TGTGCCAGCAGCTCGGGACAGGGTACCACCGGGGAGCTGTTTTTT
CASSSGQGTTGELFF
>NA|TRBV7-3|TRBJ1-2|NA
TGTGCCAGCAGCTTAACGGGGGAGCCTAACTATGGCTACACCTTC
CASSLTGEPNYGYTF
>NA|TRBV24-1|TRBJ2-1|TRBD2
TGTGCCACCAAACCTACTAGCGGGGCCTACAATGAGCAGTTCTTC
CATKPTSGAYNEQFF
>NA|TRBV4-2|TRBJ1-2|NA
TGTGCCAGCAGCCAAGATTTCTCGGCTAACTATGGCTACACCTTC
CASSQDFSANYGYTF
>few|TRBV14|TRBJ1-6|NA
TGTGCCAGCAGCCAAGCGGGGGTTTCACCCCTCCACTTT
CASSQAGVSPLHF
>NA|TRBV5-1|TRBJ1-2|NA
TGCGCCAGCAGCTTGGACGGGGGCGAGTATGGCTACACCTTC
CASSLDGGEYGYTF